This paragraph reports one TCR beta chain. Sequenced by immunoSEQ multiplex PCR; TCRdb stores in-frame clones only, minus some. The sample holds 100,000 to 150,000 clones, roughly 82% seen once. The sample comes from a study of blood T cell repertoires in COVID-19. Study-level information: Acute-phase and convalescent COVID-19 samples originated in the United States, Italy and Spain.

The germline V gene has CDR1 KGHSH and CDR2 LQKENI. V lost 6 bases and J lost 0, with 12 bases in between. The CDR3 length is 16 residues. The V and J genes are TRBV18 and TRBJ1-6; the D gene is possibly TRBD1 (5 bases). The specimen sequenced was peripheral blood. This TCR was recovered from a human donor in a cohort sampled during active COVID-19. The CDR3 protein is CASSDSLSSYNSPLHF. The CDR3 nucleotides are TGTGCCAGCTCCGACAGCCTGAGCTCCTATAATTCACCCCTCCACTTT.